The present entry profiles one T cell receptor (beta chain) with its context. The method was immunoSEQ multiplex PCR; TCRdb's version includes in-frame clones alone and lacks a portion of them. The repertoire has about 46,000 clones, just under 85% of them found once; the top ten carry 0.35% to 0.45%. This specimen belongs to a study of fetal regulatory T cell absence and autoimmunity. Germline CDR1 and CDR2: MGHRA and YSYEKL. The CDR3 covers 15 residues. J gave up 8 bases and V 4 bases, and 5 bases lay outside the gene matches. The receptor was derived from a newborn boy with IPEX syndrome. Material for sequencing was cord blood. The genes are TRBV4-1 and TRBJ2-1; 13 bases align to TRBD2. This chain's CDR3 is CASSLTSGGDDEQFF. The CDR3 coding sequence is TGCGCCAGCAGCCTTACTAGCGGGGGGGACGATGAGCAGTTCTTC.